Listed below are T cell receptor beta chains from one sample, sequenced in a study of blood T cell repertoires in COVID-19. Here immunoSEQ multiplex PCR was the method, and the copy in TCRdb shows in-frame clones only, minus some. This sample has about 75,000 clones; 88% occur once, and the top ten carry around a tenth. Specimen: peripheral blood. The receptors were sampled from a human donor in a cohort sampled during active COVID-19. Both conserved end residues are part of each CDR3. A D gene is named only where the DNA matches it firmly. Expanded clones are given a class, and other clones once, few, many or no size at all.

J gene	V gene	clone size	D gene	CDR3 DNA	CDR3 protein
TRBJ2-3	TRBV25-1	.	TRBD2	TGTGCCAGCAGTGATGGACTAGCGGGAATAGATACGCAGTATTTT	CASSDGLAGIDTQYF
TRBJ1-5	TRBV5-4	.	.	TGTGCCAGCAGCCTAAACCGAACAGGGAATAATAATCAGCCCCAGCATTTT	CASSLNRTGNNNQPQHF
TRBJ1-1	TRBV12-5	.	TRBD1	TGTGCTAGTGGACCGACAGGGGGAATGAACACTGAAGCTTTCTTT	CASGPTGGMNTEAFF
TRBJ2-1	TRBV5-1	.	TRBD2	TGCGCCAGCAGCTTCGAAGGGACTAAGAATGAGCAGTTCTTC	CASSFEGTKNEQFF
TRBJ2-7	TRBV6-5	.	TRBD2	TGTGCCAGCAGTTACGCGGGGGGGTTGGAGCAGTACTTC	CASSYAGGLEQYF
TRBJ1-3	TRBV30	.	.	TGTGCCTGGAGTTCGGGGGGCATGTCTGGAAACACCATATATTTT	CAWSSGGMSGNTIYF
TRBJ1-2	TRBV19	.	TRBD1	TGTGCCAGTAGGGACAGGCCAGCTACTAACTATGGCTACACCTTC	CASRDRPATNYGYTF
TRBJ2-1	TRBV7-9	.	TRBD2	TGTGCCAGCAGCTCGCCCTTTAGCGGGGGGGCAAATGAGCAGTTCTTC	CASSSPFSGGANEQFF
TRBJ1-1	TRBV3-1/TRBV3-2	.	.	TGTGCCAGCAGCCAAGAGATGGGGAGTACTGAAGCTTTCTTT	CASSQEMGSTEAFF
TRBJ2-7	TRBV28	.	.	TGTGCCAGCAGTTCATCCCCGGGGTCTACCCGGGGTGGCTCCTACGAGCAGTACTTC	CASSSSPGSTRGGSYEQYF
TRBJ1-5	TRBV27	few	TRBD1	TGTGCCAGCAGTCGAGGGGGCGGCAATCAGCCCCAGCATTTT	CASSRGGGNQPQHF